A single sample is the source of the 8 T cell receptor beta chains below, sequenced in a study of control samples from healthy donors and cancer patients. Profiled with immunoSEQ multiplex PCR; TCRdb holds only in-frame clones, not every one. Among around 74,000 clones listed, roughly 92% were seen once. The material sequenced was blood. Receptor source: a woman aged 55-70 years in good health.

This clone occurred once. The chain recombines TRBV27 with TRBJ1-4, with D unresolved. Germline V CDR1 and CDR2: MNHEY, SMNVEV (reference sequence). The V end lost 6 bases, the J end lost 5 bases, and 13 bases lay between the germline ends. This CDR3 contains 14 residues. The CDR3 DNA reads as TGTGCCAGCAGCTCATACGGACTGAATGAAAAACTGTTTTTT. As protein: CASSSYGLNEKLFF.

The CDR3 sequence is CAILSGYEQYF. In DNA form, the CDR3 reads TGCGCCATCCTTAGCGGCTACGAGCAGTACTTC. This chain uses TRBV10-2 with TRBJ2-7, with D perhaps TRBD2 (6 bases). The CDR3 sequence is 11 residues long. From germline, CDR1 is WSHSY and CDR2 SAAADI. The V end lost 10 bases, the J end lost 3 bases, and 10 bases lay between the germline ends.

The rearrangement joins TRBV7-2 to TRBJ2-3; D is perhaps TRBD1 or TRBD2 (5 bases each). This CDR3 is built from 15 residues. Germline-derived CDR1 and CDR2 are SGHTA and FQGNSA. V was cut by 5 bases and J by 4 bases, with 16 bases left in between. Here the CDR3 reads CASSALPRGADTQYF. The CDR3 DNA follows: TGTGCCAGCAGCGCCCTACCCCGAGGGGCAGATACGCAGTATTTT.

This rearrangement joins TRBV19 to TRBJ2-6; 11 positions match TRBD1. From germline, CDR1 is LNHDA and CDR2 SQIVND (reference sequence). This CDR3 has 16 amino acids. V lost 10 bases and J lost 4; bases outside the gene matches: 9. The CDR3 bases are TGTGCCATTTCCGGGACAGGGGGGCCGGGGGCCAACGTCCTGACTTTC. This gives the protein CAISGTGGPGANVLTF.

The V call is TRBV7-8, the J call TRBJ2-5; 11 nucleotides line up with TRBD2. Trimming removed 3 bases from V and 5 bases from J; junction bases left unmatched: 8. This CDR3 has 16 amino acids. CDR1 SGHVS and CDR2 FQNEAQ come from the germline V gene. This CDR3 is CASSFATSGSLETQYF. The CDR3 nucleotides are TGTGCCAGCAGCTTTGCTACTAGCGGGAGTTTGGAGACCCAGTACTTC.

The chain uses TRBV28 and TRBJ1-5; D remains ambiguous. This CDR3 has 12 residues. V lost 1 base, J lost 6 bases, and 4 bases lay in between. The V gene's germline CDR1 is MDHEN and CDR2 SYDVKM. The CDR3 DNA reads as TGTGCCAGCAGTTTATATACTCAGCCCCAGCATTTT. Protein sequence: CASSLYTQPQHF.

The V and J genes are TRBV6-5 and TRBJ1-5; D not resolved. V was pared by 2 bases and J by 0 bases, with 8 bases between. Germline assignment: CDR1 MNHEY and CDR2 SVGAGI. The CDR3 has 15 amino acids. The CDR3 DNA is TGTGCCAGCAGTTACGGGCAGAATAGCAATCAGCCCCAGCATTTT. It encodes CASSYGQNSNQPQHF.

This chain connects TRBV9 to TRBJ2-2; D may be TRBD2 (6 bases). Germline loops: CDR1 SGDLS, CDR2 YYNGEE. This CDR3 has 13 residues. V was trimmed by 5 bases and J by 8 bases, leaving 13 bases between them. CDR3 amino acids: CASRAGGEGELFF. The DNA for the CDR3 is TGTGCCAGCAGAGCCGGGGGAGAGGGGGAGCTGTTTTTT.